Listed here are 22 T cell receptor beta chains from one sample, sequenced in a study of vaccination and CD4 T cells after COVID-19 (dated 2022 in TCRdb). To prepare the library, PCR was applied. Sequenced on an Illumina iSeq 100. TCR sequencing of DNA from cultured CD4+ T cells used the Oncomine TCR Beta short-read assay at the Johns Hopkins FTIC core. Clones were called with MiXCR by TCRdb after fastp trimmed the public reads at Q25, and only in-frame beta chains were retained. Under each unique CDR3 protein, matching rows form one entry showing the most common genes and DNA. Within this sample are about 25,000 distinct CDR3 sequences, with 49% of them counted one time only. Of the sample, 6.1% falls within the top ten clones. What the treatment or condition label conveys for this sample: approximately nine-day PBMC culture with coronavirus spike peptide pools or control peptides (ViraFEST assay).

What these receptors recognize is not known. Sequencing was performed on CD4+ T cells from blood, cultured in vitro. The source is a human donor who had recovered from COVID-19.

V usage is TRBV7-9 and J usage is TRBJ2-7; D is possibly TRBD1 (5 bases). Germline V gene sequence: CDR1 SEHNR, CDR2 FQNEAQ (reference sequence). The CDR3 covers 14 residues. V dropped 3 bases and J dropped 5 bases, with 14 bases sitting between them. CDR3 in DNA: TGTGCCAGCAGCTTCAGGGAAATGGGTAACGAGCAGTACTTC. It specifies CASSFREMGNEQYF. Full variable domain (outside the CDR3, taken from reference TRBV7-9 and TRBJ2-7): DTGVSQNPRHKITKRGQNVTFRCDPISEHNRLYWYRQTLGQGPEFLTYFQNEAQLEKSRLLSDRFSAERPKGSFSTLEIQRTEQGDSAMYLCASSFREMGNEQYFGPGTRLTVT.

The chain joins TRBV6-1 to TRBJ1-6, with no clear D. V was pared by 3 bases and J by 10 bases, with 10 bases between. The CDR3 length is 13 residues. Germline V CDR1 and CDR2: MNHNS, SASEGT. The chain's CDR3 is CASSDSRGSPLHF. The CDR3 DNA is TGTGCCAGCAGTGATTCCCGGGGATCACCCCTCCACTTT.

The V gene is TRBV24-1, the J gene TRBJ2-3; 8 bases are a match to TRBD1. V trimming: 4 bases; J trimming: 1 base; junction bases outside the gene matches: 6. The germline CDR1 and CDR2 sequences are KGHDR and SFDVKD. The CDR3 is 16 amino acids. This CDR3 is CATSEPGGSGTDTQYF. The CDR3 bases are TGTGCCACCAGTGAGCCAGGGGGCAGCGGCACAGATACGCAGTATTTT.

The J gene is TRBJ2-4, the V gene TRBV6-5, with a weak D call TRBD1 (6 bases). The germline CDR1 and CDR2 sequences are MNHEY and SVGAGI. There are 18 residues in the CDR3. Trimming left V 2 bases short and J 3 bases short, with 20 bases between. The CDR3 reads CASSYTRSGVGGKNIQYF. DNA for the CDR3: TGTGCCAGCAGTTACACCCGGTCAGGGGTGGGTGGCAAAAACATTCAGTACTTC.

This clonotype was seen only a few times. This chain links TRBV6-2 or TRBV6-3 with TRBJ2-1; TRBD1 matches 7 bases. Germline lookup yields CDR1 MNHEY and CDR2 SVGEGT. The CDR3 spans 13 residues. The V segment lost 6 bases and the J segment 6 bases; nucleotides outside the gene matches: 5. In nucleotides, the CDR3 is TGTGCCAGCAGGATCTCAGGGGGCAATGAGCAGTTCTTC. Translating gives CASRISGGNEQFF.

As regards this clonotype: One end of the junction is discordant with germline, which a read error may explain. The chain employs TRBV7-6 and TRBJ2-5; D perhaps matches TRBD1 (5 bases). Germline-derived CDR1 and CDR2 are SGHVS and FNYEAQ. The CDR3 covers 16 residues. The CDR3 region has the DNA TGTGCTAGCAGCACGACCATAGGTCAGGGCCAAGAGACCCAGTACTTC. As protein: CASSTTIGQGQETQYF.

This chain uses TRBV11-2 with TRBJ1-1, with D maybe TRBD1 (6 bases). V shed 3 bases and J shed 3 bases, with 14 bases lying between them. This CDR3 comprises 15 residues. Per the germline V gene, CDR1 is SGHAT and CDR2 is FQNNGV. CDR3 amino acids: CASSFATSGDTEAFF. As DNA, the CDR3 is TGTGCCAGCAGCTTCGCTACCTCAGGGGACACTGAAGCTTTCTTT.

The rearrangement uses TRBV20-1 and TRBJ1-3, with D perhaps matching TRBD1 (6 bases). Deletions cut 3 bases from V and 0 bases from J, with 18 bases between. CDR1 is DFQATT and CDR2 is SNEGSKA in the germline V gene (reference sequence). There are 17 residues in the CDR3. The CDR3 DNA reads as TGCAGTGCTAGGGACAGACAGTCATTCGGCTCTGGAAACACCATATATTTT. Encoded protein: CSARDRQSFGSGNTIYF.

The CDR3 loop is CASSTGAGGTWMTEAFF. The CDR3 nucleotides read TGTGCCAGCTCGACCGGGGCAGGGGGTACGTGGATGACTGAAGCTTTCTTT. The chain recombines TRBV18 with TRBJ1-1, with TRBD1 matching over 7 bases. CDR3 length: 17 residues. Germline-derived CDR1 and CDR2 are KGHSH and LQKENI. J was trimmed by 5 bases and V by 6 bases; bases with no gene match: 18.

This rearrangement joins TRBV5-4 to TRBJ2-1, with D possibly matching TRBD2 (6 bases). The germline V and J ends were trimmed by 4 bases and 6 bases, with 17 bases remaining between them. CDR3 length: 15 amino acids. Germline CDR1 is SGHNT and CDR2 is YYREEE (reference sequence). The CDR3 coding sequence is TGTGCCAGCAGCCCTCCCGGGAGTGGCATCAATGAGCAGTTCTTC. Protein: CASSPPGSGINEQFF. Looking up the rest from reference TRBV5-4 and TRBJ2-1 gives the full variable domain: ETGVTQSPTHLIKTRGQQVTLRCSSQSGHNTVSWYQQALGQGPQFIFQYYREEENGRGNFPPRFSGLQFPNYSSELNVNALELDDSALYLCASSPPGSGINEQFFGPGTRLTVL.

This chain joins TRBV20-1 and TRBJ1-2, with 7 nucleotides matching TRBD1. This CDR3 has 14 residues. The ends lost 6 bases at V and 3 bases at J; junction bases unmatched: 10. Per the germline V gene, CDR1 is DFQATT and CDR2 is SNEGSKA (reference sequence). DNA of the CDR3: TGCAGTGCCGACAGGGCTGCGGTTGACTATGGCTACACCTTC. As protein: CSADRAAVDYGYTF.

CDR3 residues: CASSPRTGQMNTEAFF. CDR3 sequence (DNA): TGTGCCAGCTCACCCAGGACAGGGCAGATGAACACTGAAGCTTTCTTT. This sequence joins TRBV18 and TRBJ1-1; 8 bases agree with TRBD1. Germline-derived CDR1 and CDR2 are KGHSH and LQKENI. V was pared by 3 bases and J by 0 bases, with 6 bases of the junction left unmatched. The length of the CDR3 is 16 residues.

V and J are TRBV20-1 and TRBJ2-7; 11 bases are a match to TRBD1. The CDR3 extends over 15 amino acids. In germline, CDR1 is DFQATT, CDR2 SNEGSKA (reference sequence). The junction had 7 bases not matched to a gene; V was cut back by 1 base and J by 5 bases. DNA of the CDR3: TGCAGTGCTAGAGGGGGACAGGGGGGAATGGACGAGCAGTACTTC. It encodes CSARGGQGGMDEQYF.

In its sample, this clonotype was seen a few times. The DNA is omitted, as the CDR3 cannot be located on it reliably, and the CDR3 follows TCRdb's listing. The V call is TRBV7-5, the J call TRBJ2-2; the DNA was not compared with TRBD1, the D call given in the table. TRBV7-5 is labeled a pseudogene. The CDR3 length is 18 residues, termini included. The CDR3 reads CISVPDSTRLNNTGELFF.

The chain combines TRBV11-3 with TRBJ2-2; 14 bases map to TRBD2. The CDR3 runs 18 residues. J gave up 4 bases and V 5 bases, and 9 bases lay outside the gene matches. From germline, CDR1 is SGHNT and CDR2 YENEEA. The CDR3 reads CASSHGLAGGTRTGELFF. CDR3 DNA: TGTGCCAGCAGCCACGGACTAGCGGGGGGAACTCGCACCGGGGAGCTGTTTTTT.

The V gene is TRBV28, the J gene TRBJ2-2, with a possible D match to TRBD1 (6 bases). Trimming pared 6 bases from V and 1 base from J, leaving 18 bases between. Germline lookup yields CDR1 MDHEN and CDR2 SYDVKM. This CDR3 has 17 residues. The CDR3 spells CASRPPTRGKNTGELFF. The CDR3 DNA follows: TGTGCCAGCAGGCCCCCCACCAGGGGAAAGAACACCGGGGAGCTGTTTTTT.

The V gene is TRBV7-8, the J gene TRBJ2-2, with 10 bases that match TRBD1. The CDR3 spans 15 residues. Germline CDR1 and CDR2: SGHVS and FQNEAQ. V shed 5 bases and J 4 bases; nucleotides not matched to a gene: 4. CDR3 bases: TGTGCCAGCAGCACTAGGGACAGGGGCACCGGGGAGCTGTTTTTT. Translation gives CASSTRDRGTGELFF. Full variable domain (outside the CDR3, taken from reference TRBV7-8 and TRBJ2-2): GAGVSQSPRYKVAKRGQDVALRCDPISGHVSLFWYQQALGQGPEFLTYFQNEAQLDKSGLPSDRFFAERPEGSVSTLKIQRTQQEDSAVYLCASSTRDRGTGELFFGEGSRLTVL.

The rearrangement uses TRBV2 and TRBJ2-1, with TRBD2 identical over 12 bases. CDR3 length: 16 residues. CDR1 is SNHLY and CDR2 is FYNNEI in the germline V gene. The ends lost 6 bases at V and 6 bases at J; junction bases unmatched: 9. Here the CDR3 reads CASRDRTSGVGNEQFF. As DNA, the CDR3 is TGTGCCAGCAGGGATAGGACTAGCGGGGTAGGCAATGAGCAGTTCTTC.

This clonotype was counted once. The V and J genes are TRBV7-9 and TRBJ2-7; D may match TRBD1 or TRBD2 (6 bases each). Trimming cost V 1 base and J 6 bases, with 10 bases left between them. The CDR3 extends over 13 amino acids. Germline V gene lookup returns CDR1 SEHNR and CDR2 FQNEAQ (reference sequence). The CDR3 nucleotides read TGTGCCAGCAGCTTAGTTGAGGGGGGCGAGCAGTACTTC. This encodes CASSLVEGGEQYF.

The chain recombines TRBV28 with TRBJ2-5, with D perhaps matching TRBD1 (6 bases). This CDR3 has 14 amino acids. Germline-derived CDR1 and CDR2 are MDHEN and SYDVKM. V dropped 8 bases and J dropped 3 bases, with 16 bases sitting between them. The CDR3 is CASEDRDTKETQYF. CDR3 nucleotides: TGTGCCAGCGAAGACCGGGACACTAAAGAGACCCAGTACTTC.

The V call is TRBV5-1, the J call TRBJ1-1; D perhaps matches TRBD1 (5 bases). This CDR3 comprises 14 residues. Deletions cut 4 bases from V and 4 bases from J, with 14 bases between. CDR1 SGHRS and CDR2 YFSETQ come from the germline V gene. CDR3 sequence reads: CASSREFGGTEAFF. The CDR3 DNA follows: TGCGCCAGCAGCAGGGAGTTTGGGGGCACTGAAGCTTTCTTT.

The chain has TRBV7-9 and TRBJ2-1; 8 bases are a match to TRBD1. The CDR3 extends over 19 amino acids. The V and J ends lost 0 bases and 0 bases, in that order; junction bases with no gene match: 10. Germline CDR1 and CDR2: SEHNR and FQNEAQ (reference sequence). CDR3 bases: TGTGCCAGCAGCTTAGCGGTACGCAGGGGGCTGAGCTCCTACAATGAGCAGTTCTTC. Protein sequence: CASSLAVRRGLSSYNEQFF.